The rows below give T cell receptor beta chains drawn from one sample of a study of blood T cell repertoires in COVID-19. Profiling relied on immunoSEQ multiplex PCR, and the TCRdb table lists in-frame clones only, not all of them. The sample contains tens of thousands of clones, roughly 74% of which appear only once. Sequencing was done on a sample of peripheral blood. All receptors derive from a man in his 70s with COVID-19, enrolled during active disease. CDR3s leave out the opening cysteine and the closing phenylalanine or tryptophan.

>TRBV6-5
ASGRGVQETQY
>TRBV29-1
SGSTGGLNTGELF
>TRBV21-1
ASSPRGTGELF
>TRBV12-3/TRBV12-4
ASSPDRKQF
>TRBV6-1
ASSGQTPGLAGAETQY
>TRBV5-5
ASSLSHSSGNTIY
>TRBV30
AWSPTGSSGNTIY
>TRBV5-6
ASSQTSGRREQY
>TRBV11-2
ASSPSPYGYT
>TRBV30
AWKLQNTGELF
>TRBV11-1
ASSLGDSKETQY
>TRBV7-8
ASSYLFGSGYEQY
>TRBV27
ASSLNSFDTGELF
>TRBV7-6
ASSLGAGLAGSTDTQY
>TRBV7-3
ASSPGTSGLNEQF
>TRBV28
ASLIRGLRGSSYGYT
>TRBV28
ASSPGRKATNEKLF
>TRBV3-1/TRBV3-2
ASSQVGGSGYT
>TRBV13
ASSLGASGTPDTQY
>TRBV11-3
ASSFGGLAGGRTDTQY
>TRBV4-3
ASSQGFKGEKLF
>TRBV2
ASSRGGTSGRSTDTQY
>TRBV28
ASSLDSRGWETQY
>TRBV10-3
AISGAGAHEAF
>TRBV28
ASSSPRGGTVDYGYT
>TRBV30
AWSVTSRGEGYT
>TRBV12-3/TRBV12-4
ASRGGGRSGYT
>TRBV19
ASSIKDSRNTEAF
>TRBV13
ASSLRGTGELF
>TRBV9
ASSVEAGGEKLF
>TRBV3-1/TRBV3-2
ASSPWTSGLETQY
>TRBV4-3
ASSLDPIAGVNNEQF
>TRBV5-4
ASSLELAGLYNEQF
>TRBV10-3
AISGQGGEKLF
>TRBV11-2
ASSKEGQGASETQY
>TRBV7-2
ASSLTVAEAF
>TRBV12-5
ASGLVRLGVPRTEAF
>TRBV7-2
ASSFSVGSGELF
>TRBV5-1
ASSLGDNEQF
>TRBV27
ASSSLAGNSDTQY
>TRBV18
ASSPLNPLGTGRKTQY
>TRBV6-6
ASYTNYGYT
>TRBV29-1
SVDARAGAFGYGYT
>TRBV3-1/TRBV3-2
ASSRLGTGDEQY
>TRBV19
ASSVTENGEQY
>TRBV7-9
ASSSAGEAF
>TRBV27
ASSARQANTGELF